The 22 T cell receptor beta chains below were found in one sample sequenced in a study of shared clonotypes between healthy human individuals. Naive CD8 cells comprised CD45RO-negative, CCR7-positively selected cells, excluding terminally differentiated effector memory CD45RA+ cells. Data came from immunoSEQ multiplex PCR; TCRdb stores just in-frame clones and leaves some out. Of roughly 2,000,000 clones listed, over 85% are singletons. Sequencing input: naive CD8+ T cells sorted from blood. Receptors were obtained from a young man in good health.

V and J are TRBV25-1 and TRBJ1-2; tentative D call: TRBD1 (5 bases). This CDR3 comprises 16 residues. Trimming removed 1 base at V and 4 bases at J, with 16 bases between. Germline assignment: CDR1 MGHDK and CDR2 SYGVNS. The CDR3: CASSELGTGDPYGYTF. The CDR3 nucleotides read TGTGCCAGCAGTGAATTGGGGACGGGGGATCCCTATGGCTACACCTTC.

About this clone itself: The same CDR3 is also encoded by other DNA sequences in this sample. V is TRBV27 and J is TRBJ2-1, with a tentative D call TRBD2 (5 bases). The CDR3 extends over 13 amino acids. From germline, CDR1 is MNHEY and CDR2 SMNVEV (reference sequence). The V gene lost 6 bases and the J gene lost 3 bases, with 9 bases spanning the gap. CDR3 region: CASSLGGYNEQFF. In DNA form, the CDR3 reads TGTGCCAGCAGCCTCGGAGGCTACAATGAGCAGTTCTTC.

Worth noting for this clone: This sample also contains other DNA sequences that code for the same CDR3. CDR3 in DNA: TGTGCCTGGAGTGTCGATCGGGGAAATGAGCAGTTCTTC. This gives the protein CAWSVDRGNEQFF. The genes are TRBV30 and TRBJ2-1, with D possibly TRBD2 on 5 matching bases. The germline CDR1 and CDR2 sequences are GTSNPN and SVGIG (reference sequence). Trimming shortened V by 0 bases and J by 7 bases, and 10 bases separated the two germline ends. CDR3 size: 13 residues.

V usage is TRBV9 and J usage is TRBJ1-1, with 12 bases identical to TRBD1. The ends lost 0 bases at V and 2 bases at J; junction bases unmatched: 2. The germline gives CDR1 SGDLS, CDR2 YYNGEE. CDR3 size: 16 residues. CDR3 coding DNA: TGTGCCAGCAGCGTAGGGGACAGGGGGCAAAACACTGAAGCTTTCTTT. Protein sequence: CASSVGDRGQNTEAFF.

The chain uses TRBV7-2 and TRBJ1-6; D call uncertain. V lost 6 bases and J 0 bases, leaving 15 bases between the germline ends. Germline assignment: CDR1 SGHTA and CDR2 FQGNSA. The length of the CDR3 is 17 residues. DNA for the CDR3: TGTGCCAGCAGGGCGAGGACGTGGAGCTCCTATAATTCACCCCTCCACTTT. It codes for CASRARTWSSYNSPLHF.

In this sample, this clone turned up a few times. This CDR3 is also generated by other DNA sequences in the sample. This chain links TRBV7-9 with TRBJ1-1; TRBD1 is a possible D gene (5 bases). Germline CDR1 SEHNR, CDR2 FQNEAQ (reference sequence). The ends were cut back, 5 bases at V and 1 base at J, with 8 bases in the middle. CDR3 size: 13 residues. CDR3 bases: TGTGCCAGCAGCCCGACAGAGAACACTGAAGCTTTCTTT. Its protein is CASSPTENTEAFF. Combining the CDR3 with reference TRBV7-9 and TRBJ1-1 gives the whole variable domain DTGVSQNPRHKITKRGQNVTFRCDPISEHNRLYWYRQTLGQGPEFLTYFQNEAQLEKSRLLSDRFSAERPKGSFSTLEIQRTEQGDSAMYLCASSPTENTEAFFGQGTRLTVV.

With regard to this clone: This may be a read error: a much more frequent sequence differs by one nucleotide. Other DNA sequences in this sample translate to the same CDR3. The chain has TRBV5-4 and TRBJ1-1; no firm D call. V was clipped by 3 bases and J by 3 bases, with 6 bases between them. This CDR3 contains 12 residues. Germline CDR1 reads SGHNT; CDR2 reads YYREEE (reference sequence). For the CDR3, the DNA is TGTGCCAGCAGCTCTGGGGACACTGAAGCTTTCTTT. It translates to CASSSGDTEAFF.

The V and J genes are TRBV5-6 and TRBJ1-1, with D perhaps TRBD1 (5 bases). V lost 8 bases and J lost 1, with 18 bases in between. The CDR3 totals 15 residues. Looked up from germline, CDR1 is SGHDT and CDR2 is YYEEEE. The CDR3 bases are TGTGCCAGTATAAAAGGGGTGACACCGAACACTGAAGCTTTCTTT. Protein: CASIKGVTPNTEAFF.

V is TRBV15 and J is TRBJ2-2; unclear D gene. The germline gives CDR1 LNHNV, CDR2 YYDKDF (reference sequence). Deletions cut 8 bases from V and 7 bases from J, with 14 bases between. The CDR3 covers 13 residues. CDR3 in DNA: TGTGCCACCCAACTGGCTACTCTCGGGGAGCTGTTTTTT. Translation: CATQLATLGELFF.

The chain couples TRBV5-4 to TRBJ2-5; perhaps D is TRBD1 or TRBD2 (5 bases each). CDR1 and CDR2 (germline): SGHNT, YYREEE (reference sequence). The CDR3 covers 14 residues. V was cut by 0 bases and J by 5 bases, with 11 bases left in between. The CDR3 loop reads CASSLVGVEETQYF. In DNA form, the CDR3 reads TGTGCCAGCAGCTTGGTGGGGGTGGAGGAGACCCAGTACTTC.

V gene TRBV7-8 combines with J gene TRBJ1-4; 10 nucleotides align to TRBD1. J gave up 6 bases and V 3 bases, and 4 bases lay outside the gene matches. Germline V gives CDR1 SGHVS, CDR2 FQNEAQ. CDR3 length: 15 residues. The CDR3 sequence is CASSFPGTGDEKLFF. DNA of the CDR3: TGTGCCAGCAGCTTTCCCGGGACAGGGGATGAAAAACTGTTTTTT.

The chain joins TRBV4-1 to TRBJ2-7; 8 bases are shared with TRBD1. CDR1 is MGHRA, CDR2 YSYEKL, per germline. The CDR3 extends over 15 amino acids. V trimming: 1 base; J trimming: 3 bases; junction bases outside the gene matches: 5. This CDR3 is CASSQVKTGGYEQYF. Written as DNA, the CDR3 is TGCGCCAGCAGCCAAGTTAAAACAGGGGGCTACGAGCAGTACTTC.

The chain recombines TRBV30 with TRBJ2-5; 7 bases fit TRBD2. From germline, CDR1 is GTSNPN and CDR2 SVGIG (reference sequence). CDR3 length: 13 residues. V shed 4 bases and J 7 bases; nucleotides not matched to a gene: 9. In DNA form, the CDR3 reads TGTGCCTGGACGGTTTGGGGGAGGGGGACCCAGTACTTC. Its translation is CAWTVWGRGTQYF.

In the case of this clone: Other nucleotide sequences in the sample specify the same CDR3. The chain combines TRBV5-6 with TRBJ2-7; D not resolved. CDR3 size: 14 residues. Germline CDR1 SGHDT, CDR2 YYEEEE. V lost 4 bases and J 2 bases, leaving 13 bases between the germline ends. CDR3 nucleotides: TGTGCCAGCAGCCCGCCGGATATTGCCTACGAGCAGTACTTC. Residues: CASSPPDIAYEQYF.

In regard to this clone: The sample contains more than one DNA sequence encoding this CDR3. The V gene is TRBV27, the J gene TRBJ2-7, with D possibly matching TRBD2 (6 bases). The CDR3 is 14 amino acids. CDR1 is MNHEY, CDR2 SMNVEV, per germline (reference sequence). Trimming pared 4 bases from V and 0 bases from J, leaving 10 bases between. The CDR3 protein is CASSSFGGSYEQYF. Written as DNA, the CDR3 is TGTGCCAGCAGTTCCTTCGGGGGCTCCTACGAGCAGTACTTC.

The rearrangement links TRBV21-1 to TRBJ2-5; TRBD1, the table's D call, was not compared with the DNA. TRBV21-1 is a listed pseudogene. CDR3 length: 13 residues. The CDR3: CASSPGQQETQYF. DNA for the CDR3: TGTGCCAGCAGCCCGGGACAGCAAGAGACCCAGTACTTC.

This chain joins TRBV27 and TRBJ2-7, with D unresolved. Germline assignment: CDR1 MNHEY and CDR2 SMNVEV (reference sequence). V lost 5 bases and J 3 bases, leaving 11 bases between the germline ends. The CDR3 consists of 13 residues. DNA for the CDR3: TGTGCCAGCAGTCTAAGGGCCCGCTACGAGCAGTACTTC. Translated: CASSLRARYEQYF.

On this clone: At the DNA level, this CDR3 is encoded by other sequences in the same sample as well. V gene TRBV27 combines with J gene TRBJ2-3, with 10 nucleotides matching TRBD2. V trimming: 8 bases; J trimming: 5 bases; junction bases outside the gene matches: 7. The CDR3 loop spans 14 amino acids. Germline V lookup: CDR1 MNHEY, CDR2 SMNVEV (reference sequence). CDR3 nucleotide sequence: TGTGCCAGCGGAGAGCGGGGGGGGAGAGATACGCAGTATTTT. It yields the protein CASGERGGRDTQYF.

In this sample, this clone turned up once. The rearrangement joins TRBV6-1 to TRBJ1-4, with D possibly TRBD1 on 5 matching bases. Per germline, CDR1 MNHNS and CDR2 SASEGT. The ends were cut back, 4 bases at V and 6 bases at J, with 18 bases in the middle. The CDR3 consists of 16 residues. This CDR3 is CASSASGEGMDEKLFF. The CDR3 coding sequence is TGTGCCAGCAGTGCCTCCGGGGAGGGGATGGATGAAAAACTGTTTTTT.

The chain carries TRBV19 and TRBJ2-7, with D perhaps matching TRBD1 or TRBD2 (5 bases each). V lost 5 bases to trimming and J lost 0 bases, with 11 bases between them. The CDR3 length is 14 residues. Germline CDR1 is LNHDA and CDR2 is SQIVND (reference sequence). This chain's CDR3 is CASSFAGSSYEQYF. As DNA, the CDR3 is TGTGCCAGTAGTTTCGCAGGGAGCTCCTACGAGCAGTACTTC.

The chain carries TRBV13 and TRBJ2-2; D uncertain. With 6 bases removed from V and 1 base from J, the gap between germline ends came to 6 bases. CDR3 length equals 13 residues. Per germline, CDR1 PRHDT and CDR2 FYEKMQ (reference sequence). In nucleotides, the CDR3 is TGTGCCAGCAGGCGGATGAACACCGGGGAGCTGTTTTTT. Translated: CASRRMNTGELFF.

For this clone: A read error may account for a junction end that differs from germline. This chain uses TRBV7-7 with TRBJ2-5, with 7 nucleotides matching TRBD2. This CDR3 is 15 amino acids long. CDR1 and CDR2 (germline): SSHAT, FNYEAQ (reference sequence). CDR3 bases: TGTGCTAGCAGCTTTGGAGCGGGGTTGGGAGAGACCCAGTACTTC. Translation gives CASSFGAGLGETQYF.